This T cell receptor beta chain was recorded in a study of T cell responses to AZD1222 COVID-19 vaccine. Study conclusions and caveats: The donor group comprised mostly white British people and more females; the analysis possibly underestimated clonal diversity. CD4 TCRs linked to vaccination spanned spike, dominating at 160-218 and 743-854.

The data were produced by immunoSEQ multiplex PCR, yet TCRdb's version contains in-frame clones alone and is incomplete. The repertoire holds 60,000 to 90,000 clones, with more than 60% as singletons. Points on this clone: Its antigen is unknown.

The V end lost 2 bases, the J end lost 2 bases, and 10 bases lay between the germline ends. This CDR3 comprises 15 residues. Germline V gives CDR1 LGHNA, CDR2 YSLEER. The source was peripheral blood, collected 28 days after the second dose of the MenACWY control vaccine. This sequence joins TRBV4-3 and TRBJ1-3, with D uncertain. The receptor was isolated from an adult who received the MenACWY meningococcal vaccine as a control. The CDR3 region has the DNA TGCGCCAGCAGCCAAACAGCAACAACTGGAAACACCATATATTTT. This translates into CASSQTATTGNTIYF.